One sample yielded the 27 T cell receptor beta chains listed below, sequenced in a study of shared clonotypes between healthy human individuals. The table came from immunoSEQ multiplex PCR; TCRdb's copy has only in-frame clones and leaves some out. The sample yields about 2 million clones, over 85% seen once. The source material was naive CD4+ T cells sorted from blood. Specified subset: CD45RA+ positively selected. Receptors originate from a man aged 18 to 30 in good health.

This chain connects TRBV30 to TRBJ2-2; maybe TRBD1 (6 bases). The CDR3 length is 13 residues. Germline values: CDR1 GTSNPN, CDR2 SVGIG (reference sequence). The V end was cut by 4 bases, the J end by 6 bases, with 12 bases between. The CDR3 coding sequence is TGTGCCTGGACAGGGGCCAGGTCCGGGGAGCTGTTTTTT. Amino acids: CAWTGARSGELFF.

The chain's CDR3 is CASSLAGDQETQYF. The CDR3 DNA is TGTGCCAGTAGCTTAGCGGGAGACCAAGAGACCCAGTACTTC. The chain links TRBV19 to TRBJ2-5, with 9 bases fitting TRBD2. Germline values: CDR1 LNHDA, CDR2 SQIVND (reference sequence). V shed 6 bases and J 0 bases; nucleotides not matched to a gene: 2. The CDR3 contains 14 residues.

This chain connects TRBV5-1 to TRBJ2-3; D unresolved. The germline V and J ends were trimmed by 0 bases and 5 bases, with 10 bases remaining between them. The CDR3 is 14 residues long. From germline, CDR1 is SGHRS and CDR2 YFSETQ. The CDR3 DNA follows: TGCGCCAGCAGCTTGGCCAAATTAGGAGATACGCAGTATTTT. It codes for CASSLAKLGDTQYF.

The V gene is TRBV7-2, the J gene TRBJ1-2; D unresolved. This CDR3 spans 14 amino acids. Trimming shortened V by 5 bases and J by 0 bases, and 10 bases separated the two germline ends. In germline, CDR1 is SGHTA, CDR2 FQGNSA. The DNA for the CDR3 is TGTGCCAGCAGCCCTACACCTGCTAACTATGGCTACACCTTC. Translation gives CASSPTPANYGYTF.

This chain joins TRBV5-4 and TRBJ2-1; D ambiguous. Germline loops: CDR1 SGHNT, CDR2 YYREEE (reference sequence). The CDR3 is 14 amino acids. Trimming shortened V by 6 bases and J by 1 base, and 11 bases separated the two germline ends. The DNA for the CDR3 is TGTGCCAGCAACCCGCCTAGTTCCTACAATGAGCAGTTCTTC. Protein product: CASNPPSSYNEQFF.

This chain's CDR3 is CASSLDRGRGGYNSPLHF. CDR3 coding DNA: TGTGCCAGCAGCTTAGATAGGGGCAGGGGAGGGTATAATTCACCCCTCCACTTT. The V gene is TRBV11-2, the J gene TRBJ1-6, with D maybe TRBD1 (6 bases). Germline loops: CDR1 SGHAT, CDR2 FQNNGV. The CDR3 sequence is 18 residues long. V gave up 0 bases and J gave up 4 bases, with 16 bases separating them.

The chain is built from TRBV14 and TRBJ1-4; D uncertain. Trimming removed 0 bases at V and 11 bases at J, with 19 bases between. Germline V lookup: CDR1 SGHDN, CDR2 FVKESK. The CDR3 covers 16 residues. The CDR3 here is CASSQDLWTGGGKLFF. The CDR3 DNA sequence: TGTGCCAGCAGCCAAGATCTTTGGACCGGCGGAGGGAAACTGTTTTTT. Full variable domain (remainder filled in from reference TRBV14 and TRBJ1-4): EAGVTQFPSHSVIEKGQTVTLRCDPISGHDNLYWYRRVMGKEIKFLLHFVKESKQDESGMPNNRFLAERTGGTYSTLKVQPAELEDSGVYFCASSQDLWTGGGKLFFGSGTQLSVL.

The chain couples TRBV5-6 to TRBJ1-4; 10 bases map to TRBD1. Germline lookup yields CDR1 SGHDT and CDR2 YYEEEE. J was trimmed by 8 bases and V by 3 bases; bases with no gene match: 7. The length of the CDR3 is 15 residues. The CDR3 DNA follows: TGTGCCAGCAGCTGGAGGGACAGGGGTAAAGAAAAACTGTTTTTT. Translated, it gives CASSWRDRGKEKLFF.

The chain recombines TRBV4-3 with TRBJ2-5; D gene ambiguous. CDR3 length: 13 amino acids. V gave up 4 bases and J gave up 5 bases, with 11 bases separating them. Germline CDR1 LGHNA, CDR2 YSLEER. The DNA of the CDR3 is TGCGCCAGCAGCCCCAGACACCTCGAGACCCAGTACTTC. This codes for CASSPRHLETQYF.

In nucleotides, the CDR3 is TGTGCCAGCAGCGCTGGGACAGGGAACATGAACACTGAAGCTTTCTTT. Encoded protein: CASSAGTGNMNTEAFF. The chain is built from TRBV9 and TRBJ1-1, with 9 bases lining up with TRBD1. J lost 0 bases, V lost 3 bases, and 6 bases had no gene match. From germline, CDR1 is SGDLS and CDR2 YYNGEE. CDR3 length: 16 amino acids. The full variable domain, in which reference TRBV9 and TRBJ1-1 provide the parts outside the CDR3, is DSGVTQTPKHLITATGQRVTLRCSPRSGDLSVYWYQQSLDQGLQFLIQYYNGEERAKGNILERFSAQQFPDLHSELNLSSLELGDSALYFCASSAGTGNMNTEAFFGQGTRLTVV.

Of note for this clone: The sample carries other DNA sequences with the same CDR3. This sequence joins TRBV6-5 and TRBJ1-4, with 10 bases matching TRBD1. The CDR3 runs to 15 residues. Germline V gene lookup returns CDR1 MNHEY and CDR2 SVGAGI. The J segment lost 5 bases and the V segment lost 0 bases, leaving 0 bases of the junction unmatched. The CDR3 loop reads CASSYSTGGNEKLFF. CDR3 bases: TGTGCCAGCAGTTACTCGACAGGGGGCAATGAAAAACTGTTTTTT.

The chain combines TRBV9 with TRBJ1-3; no definite D call. Germline assignment: CDR1 SGDLS and CDR2 YYNGEE. The CDR3 sequence is 14 residues long. V lost 0 bases to trimming and J lost 0 bases, with 4 bases between them. The CDR3 nucleotides read TGTGCCAGCAGCGTAGCCCTCTCTGGAAACACCATATATTTT. It translates to CASSVALSGNTIYF.

The DNA of the CDR3 is TGCGCCAGCAGCTTGGCCAGAGGGGTAGGGAGCTACGAGCAGTACTTC. As protein: CASSLARGVGSYEQYF. V gene TRBV5-1 combines with J gene TRBJ2-7; either TRBD1 or TRBD2 may supply D (5 bases each). The germline CDR1 and CDR2 sequences are SGHRS and YFSETQ. The CDR3 totals 16 residues. Trimming shortened V by 0 bases and J by 3 bases, and 16 bases separated the two germline ends.

V and J are TRBV6-1 and TRBJ2-2; a weak D match, TRBD2 (6 bases). The germline V gene encodes CDR1 MNHNS and CDR2 SASEGT. The CDR3 has 14 residues. The CDR3 spells CASAGYLNTGELFF. In nucleotides, the CDR3 is TGTGCGTCCGCGGGATATCTTAACACCGGGGAGCTGTTTTTT.

The chain uses TRBV7-2 and TRBJ2-7; perhaps TRBD2 as D (5 bases). The CDR3 has 14 amino acids. Germline values: CDR1 SGHTA, CDR2 FQGNSA. Deletions cut 3 bases from V and 2 bases from J, with 11 bases between. CDR3 sequence reads: CASSFRTQTYEQYF. CDR3 bases: TGTGCCAGCAGCTTTAGGACTCAAACCTACGAGCAGTACTTC.

This rearrangement joins TRBV4-3 to TRBJ2-1; 11 nucleotides align to TRBD2. The CDR3 has 17 amino acids. Germline loops: CDR1 LGHNA, CDR2 YSLEER. J was trimmed by 6 bases and V by 0 bases; bases with no gene match: 7. CDR3 DNA: TGCGCCAGCAGCCAAGATCACGGGGGACTAGCGGTCAATGAGCAGTTCTTC. Its protein product is CASSQDHGGLAVNEQFF.

J is TRBJ2-7 and V is TRBV30; D is possibly TRBD2 (7 bases). Trimming took 0 bases from V and 9 from J, leaving 27 bases between them. The germline V gene has CDR1 GTSNPN and CDR2 SVGIG (reference sequence). The CDR3 is made up of 17 amino acids. CDR3 DNA: TGTGCCTGGAGTGTAGACAGGACTAGAGGATGGGGGGATCGGCAGTACTTC. This codes for CAWSVDRTRGWGDRQYF.

A word on this clone: It may be a read error: a sequence one base away is much more abundant. This rearrangement joins TRBV4-3 to TRBJ1-2; maybe TRBD1 (6 bases). The CDR3 length is 12 residues. Germline CDR1 and CDR2: LGHNA and YSLEER. V was shortened by 4 bases and J by 9 bases, with 12 bases between the two germline ends. The CDR3 reads CASSLRQDSYTF. CDR3 sequence (DNA): TGCGCCAGCAGCCTAAGACAGGACAGCTACACCTTC.

As for this clone: The junction departs from germline at one end; a sequencing error may be responsible. The chain has TRBV7-7 and TRBJ2-1; perhaps TRBD2 as D (6 bases). The CDR3 is 12 amino acids. Germline V CDR1 and CDR2: SSHAT, FNYEAQ (reference sequence). DNA for the CDR3: TGTGCTAGCAGCTCGGGGGATGGTGAGCAGTTCTTC. Translating gives CASSSGDGEQFF.

The chain couples TRBV4-1 to TRBJ1-5, with 7 nucleotides matching TRBD1. Germline loops: CDR1 MGHRA, CDR2 YSYEKL. The CDR3 totals 16 residues. V gave up 0 bases and J gave up 4 bases; unmatched junction bases: 6. The CDR3 nucleotides read TGCGCCAGCAGCCAAGACCCGGGACAGCCAAATCAGCCCCAGCATTTT. The encoded protein is CASSQDPGQPNQPQHF.

The chain recombines TRBV2 with TRBJ2-5; 10 nucleotides line up with TRBD2. Germline loops: CDR1 SNHLY, CDR2 FYNNEI. The V and J ends lost 6 bases and 4 bases, in that order; junction bases with no gene match: 11. The CDR3 covers 16 residues. CDR3 coding DNA: TGTGCCAGCAGGAGGTCGAGCGGGGGGGCCCGAGAGACCCAGTACTTC. This codes for CASRRSSGGARETQYF. Full variable domain (missing parts from reference TRBV2 and TRBJ2-5): EPEVTQTPSHQVTQMGQEVILRCVPISNHLYFYWYRQILGQKVEFLVSFYNNEISEKSEIFDDQFSVERPDGSNFTLKIRSTKLEDSAMYFCASRRSSGGARETQYFGPGTRLLVL.

V and J are TRBV2 and TRBJ1-4; 10 bases map to TRBD1. The CDR3 contains 15 residues. Trimming at V came to 2 bases and at J to 5 bases, leaving 2 bases not matched to a gene. Germline V gene lookup returns CDR1 SNHLY and CDR2 FYNNEI. CDR3 nucleotide sequence: TGTGCCAGCAGTGAACGGGGACAGGGGAATGAAAAACTGTTTTTT. This gives the protein CASSERGQGNEKLFF. The full variable domain, in which reference TRBV2 and TRBJ1-4 provide the parts outside the CDR3, is EPEVTQTPSHQVTQMGQEVILRCVPISNHLYFYWYRQILGQKVEFLVSFYNNEISEKSEIFDDQFSVERPDGSNFTLKIRSTKLEDSAMYFCASSERGQGNEKLFFGSGTQLSVL.

This chain connects TRBV2 to TRBJ2-7, with TRBD1 matching over 7 bases. From germline, CDR1 is SNHLY and CDR2 FYNNEI. CDR3 length: 13 amino acids. V shed 5 bases, J shed 4 bases, and the junction held 5 bases outside the gene matches. CDR3 loop: CASSSDRVYEQYF. The CDR3 DNA is TGTGCCAGCAGTAGCGACAGGGTGTACGAGCAGTACTTC. The whole variable domain, remainder taken from reference TRBV2 and TRBJ2-7, is EPEVTQTPSHQVTQMGQEVILRCVPISNHLYFYWYRQILGQKVEFLVSFYNNEISEKSEIFDDQFSVERPDGSNFTLKIRSTKLEDSAMYFCASSSDRVYEQYFGPGTRLTVT.

The CDR3 DNA is TGTGCCTCGATTAGCGGGGCCAAAAACATTCAGTACTTC. Protein sequence: CASISGAKNIQYF. The chain recombines TRBV30 with TRBJ2-4, with 7 positions matching TRBD2. V was pared by 7 bases and J by 1 base, with 4 bases of the junction left unmatched. Germline lookup yields CDR1 GTSNPN and CDR2 SVGIG (reference sequence). This CDR3 has 13 amino acids.

The chain is built from TRBV29-1 and TRBJ1-1, with D hard to call. V was cut by 5 bases and J by 6 bases, with 13 bases left in between. CDR1 and CDR2 (germline): SQVTM, ANQGSEA. The CDR3 covers 12 residues. For the CDR3, the DNA is TGCAGCGTTAGACCTTCTATGGCTGAAGCTTTCTTT. Translated: CSVRPSMAEAFF.

The V and J genes are TRBV18 and TRBJ1-1; maybe TRBD1 (5 bases). Between the trimmed V and J ends, which lost 3 bases and 1 base, there was a span of 12 bases. Germline V gene lookup returns CDR1 KGHSH and CDR2 LQKENI. The CDR3 extends over 15 amino acids. In nucleotides, the CDR3 is TGTGCCAGCTCACCGCAGGGCAGTACGAACACTGAAGCTTTCTTT. Amino acid sequence: CASSPQGSTNTEAFF.

The CDR3 spells CASSEAPSGGTYEQYF. CDR3 coding DNA: TGTGCCAGCAGTGAAGCACCTAGCGGGGGGACCTACGAGCAGTACTTC. This rearrangement joins TRBV6-1 to TRBJ2-7, with 11 nucleotides matching TRBD2. With 0 bases clipped from V and 2 bases from J, the junction kept 3 bases outside the gene matches. Germline V gene sequence: CDR1 MNHNS, CDR2 SASEGT. The CDR3 length is 16 residues.